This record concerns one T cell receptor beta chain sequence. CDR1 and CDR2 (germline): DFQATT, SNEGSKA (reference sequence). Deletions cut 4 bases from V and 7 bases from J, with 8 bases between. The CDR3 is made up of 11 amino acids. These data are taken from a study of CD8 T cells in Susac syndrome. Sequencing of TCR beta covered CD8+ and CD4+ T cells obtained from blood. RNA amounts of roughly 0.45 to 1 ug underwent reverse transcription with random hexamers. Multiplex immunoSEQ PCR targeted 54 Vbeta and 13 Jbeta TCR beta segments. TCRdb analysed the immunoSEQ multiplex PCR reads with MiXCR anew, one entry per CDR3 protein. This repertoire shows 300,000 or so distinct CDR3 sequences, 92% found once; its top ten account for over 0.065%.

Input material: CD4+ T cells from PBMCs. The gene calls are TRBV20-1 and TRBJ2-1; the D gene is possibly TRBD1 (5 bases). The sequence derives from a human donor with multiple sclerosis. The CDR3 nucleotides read TGCAGTGCTACCAGGGTTAATGAGCAGTTCTTC. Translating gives CSATRVNEQFF.